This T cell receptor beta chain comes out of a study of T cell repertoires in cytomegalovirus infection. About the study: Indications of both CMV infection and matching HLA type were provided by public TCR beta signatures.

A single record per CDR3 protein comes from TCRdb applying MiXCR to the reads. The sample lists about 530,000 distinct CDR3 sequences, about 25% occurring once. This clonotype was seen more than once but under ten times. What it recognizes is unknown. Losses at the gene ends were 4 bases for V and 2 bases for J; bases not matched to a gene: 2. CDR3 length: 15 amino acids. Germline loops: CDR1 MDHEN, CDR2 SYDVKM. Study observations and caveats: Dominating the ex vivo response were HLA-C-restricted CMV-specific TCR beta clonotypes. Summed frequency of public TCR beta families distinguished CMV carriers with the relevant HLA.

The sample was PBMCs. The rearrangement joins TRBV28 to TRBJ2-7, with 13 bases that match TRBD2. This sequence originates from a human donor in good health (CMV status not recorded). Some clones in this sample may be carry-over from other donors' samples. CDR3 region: CASSSGLAGAYEQYF. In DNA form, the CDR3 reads TGTGCCAGCAGTTCCGGACTAGCGGGGGCCTACGAGCAGTACTTC. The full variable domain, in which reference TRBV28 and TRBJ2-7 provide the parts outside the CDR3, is DVKVTQSSRYLVKRTGEKVFLECVQDMDHENMFWYRQDPGLGLRLIYFSYDVKMKEKGDIPEGYSVSREKKERFSLILESASTNQTSMYLCASSSGLAGAYEQYFGPGTRLTVT.